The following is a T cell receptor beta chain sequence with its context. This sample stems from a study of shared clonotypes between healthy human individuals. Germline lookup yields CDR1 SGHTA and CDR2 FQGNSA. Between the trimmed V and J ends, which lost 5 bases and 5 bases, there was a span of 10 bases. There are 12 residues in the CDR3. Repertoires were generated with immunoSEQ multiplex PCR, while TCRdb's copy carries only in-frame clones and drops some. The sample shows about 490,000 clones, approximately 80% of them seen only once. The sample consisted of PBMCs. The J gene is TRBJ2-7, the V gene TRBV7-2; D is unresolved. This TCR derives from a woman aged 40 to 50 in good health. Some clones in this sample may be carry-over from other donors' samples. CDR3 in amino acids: CASSPGFDEQYF. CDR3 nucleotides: TGTGCCAGCAGCCCGGGTTTCGACGAGCAGTACTTC. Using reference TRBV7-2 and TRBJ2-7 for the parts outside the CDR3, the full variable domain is GAGVSQSPSNKVTEKGKDVELRCDPISGHTALYWYRQSLGQGLEFLIYFQGNSAPDKSGLPSDRFSAERTGGSVSTLTIQRTQQEDSAVYLCASSPGFDEQYFGPGTRLTVT.